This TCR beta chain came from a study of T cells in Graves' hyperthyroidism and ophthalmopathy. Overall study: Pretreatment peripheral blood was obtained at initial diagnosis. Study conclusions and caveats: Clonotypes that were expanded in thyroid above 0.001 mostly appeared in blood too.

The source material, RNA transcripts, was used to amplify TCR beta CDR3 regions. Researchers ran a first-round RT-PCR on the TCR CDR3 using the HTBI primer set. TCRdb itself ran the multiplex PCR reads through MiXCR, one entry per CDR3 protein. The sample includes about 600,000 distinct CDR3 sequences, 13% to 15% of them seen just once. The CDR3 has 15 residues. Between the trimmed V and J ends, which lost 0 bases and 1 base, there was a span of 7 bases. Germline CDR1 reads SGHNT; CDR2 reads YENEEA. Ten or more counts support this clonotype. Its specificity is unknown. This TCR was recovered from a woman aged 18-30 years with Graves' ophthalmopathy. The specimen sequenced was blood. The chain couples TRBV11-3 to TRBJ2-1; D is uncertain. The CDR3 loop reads CASSLEYTSYNEQFF. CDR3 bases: TGTGCCAGCAGCTTAGAGTATACGTCCTACAATGAGCAGTTCTTC.